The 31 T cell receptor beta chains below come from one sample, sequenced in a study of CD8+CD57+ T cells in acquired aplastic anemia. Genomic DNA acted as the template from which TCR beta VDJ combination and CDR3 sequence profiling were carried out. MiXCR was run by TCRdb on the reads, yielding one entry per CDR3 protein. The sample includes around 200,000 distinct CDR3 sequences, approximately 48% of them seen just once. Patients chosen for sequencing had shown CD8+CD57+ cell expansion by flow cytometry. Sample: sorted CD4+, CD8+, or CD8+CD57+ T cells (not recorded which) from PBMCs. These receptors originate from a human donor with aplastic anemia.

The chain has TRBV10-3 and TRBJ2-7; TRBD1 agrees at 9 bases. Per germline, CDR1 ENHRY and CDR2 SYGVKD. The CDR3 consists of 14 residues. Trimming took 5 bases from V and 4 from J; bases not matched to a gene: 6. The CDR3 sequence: CAISIQGAAYEQYF. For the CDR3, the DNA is TGTGCCATCAGTATACAGGGGGCAGCATACGAGCAGTACTTC.

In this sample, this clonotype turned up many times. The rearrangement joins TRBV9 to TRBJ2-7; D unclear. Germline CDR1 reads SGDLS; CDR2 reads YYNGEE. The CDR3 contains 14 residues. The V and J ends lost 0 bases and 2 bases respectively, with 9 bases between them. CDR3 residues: CASSVEAATYEQYF. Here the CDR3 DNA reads TGTGCCAGCAGCGTAGAGGCAGCCACCTACGAGCAGTACTTC.

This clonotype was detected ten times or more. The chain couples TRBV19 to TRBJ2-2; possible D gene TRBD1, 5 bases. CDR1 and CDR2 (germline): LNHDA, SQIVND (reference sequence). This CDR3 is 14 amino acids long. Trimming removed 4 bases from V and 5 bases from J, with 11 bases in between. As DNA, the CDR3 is TGTGCCAGTAGTACCCCGACAGAAACCGGGGAGCTGTTTTTT. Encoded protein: CASSTPTETGELFF.

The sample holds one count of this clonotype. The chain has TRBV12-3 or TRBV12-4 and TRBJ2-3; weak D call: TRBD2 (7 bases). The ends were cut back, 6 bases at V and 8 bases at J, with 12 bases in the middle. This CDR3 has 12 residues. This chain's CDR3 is CASRQGGGTQYF. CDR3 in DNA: TGTGCCAGCAGGCAAGGGGGGGGTACGCAGTATTTT.

In nucleotides, the CDR3 is TGTGCCGTCAGGGGGCTGGGCACTGAAGCTTTCTTT. Protein sequence: CAVRGLGTEAFF. The genes are TRBV7-9 and TRBJ1-1; 8 nucleotides match TRBD1. This CDR3 spans 12 amino acids. Germline CDR1 reads SEHNR; CDR2 reads FQNEAQ (reference sequence). V lost 11 bases, J lost 4 bases, and 6 bases stayed unmatched.

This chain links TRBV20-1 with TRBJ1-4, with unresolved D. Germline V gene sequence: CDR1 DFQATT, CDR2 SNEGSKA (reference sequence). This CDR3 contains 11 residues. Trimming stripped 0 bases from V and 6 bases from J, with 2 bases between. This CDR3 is CSAREYEKLFF. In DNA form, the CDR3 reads TGCAGTGCTAGAGAGTATGAAAAACTGTTTTTT.

The CDR3 loop is CATSRDPKNTEAFF. As DNA, the CDR3 is TGTGCCACCAGCAGAGATCCCAAGAACACTGAAGCTTTCTTT. The gene calls are TRBV15 and TRBJ1-1; D is unresolved. Germline V gives CDR1 LNHNV, CDR2 YYDKDF (reference sequence). The CDR3 runs to 14 residues. Deletions cut 0 bases from V and 1 base from J, with 6 bases between.

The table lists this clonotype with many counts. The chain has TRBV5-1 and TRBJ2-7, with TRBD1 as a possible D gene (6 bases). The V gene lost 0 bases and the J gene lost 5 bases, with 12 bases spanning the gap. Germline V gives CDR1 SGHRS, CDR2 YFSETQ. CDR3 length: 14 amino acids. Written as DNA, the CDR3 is TGCGCCAGCAGCTTGGGGGCAGGGGCTCACGAGCAGTACTTC. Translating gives CASSLGAGAHEQYF.

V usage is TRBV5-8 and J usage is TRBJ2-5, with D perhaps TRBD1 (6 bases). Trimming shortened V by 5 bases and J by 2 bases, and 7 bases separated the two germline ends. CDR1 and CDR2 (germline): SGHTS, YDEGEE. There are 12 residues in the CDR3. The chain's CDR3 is CASSDRQETQYF. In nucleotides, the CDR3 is TGTGCCAGCAGTGACAGGCAAGAGACCCAGTACTTC.

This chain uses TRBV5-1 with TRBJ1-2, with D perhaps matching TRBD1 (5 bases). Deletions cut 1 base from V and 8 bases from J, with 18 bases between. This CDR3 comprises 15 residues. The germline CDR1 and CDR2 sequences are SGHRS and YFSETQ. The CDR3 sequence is CASSLNGREKEGYTF. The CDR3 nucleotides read TGCGCCAGCAGCTTGAATGGCAGGGAGAAGGAGGGCTACACCTTC.

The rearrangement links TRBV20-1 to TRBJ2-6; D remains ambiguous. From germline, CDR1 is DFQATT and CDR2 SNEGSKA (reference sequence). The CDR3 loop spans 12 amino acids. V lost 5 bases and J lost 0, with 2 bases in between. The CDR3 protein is CSAASGANVLTF. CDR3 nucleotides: TGCAGTGCTGCCTCTGGGGCCAACGTCCTGACTTTC.

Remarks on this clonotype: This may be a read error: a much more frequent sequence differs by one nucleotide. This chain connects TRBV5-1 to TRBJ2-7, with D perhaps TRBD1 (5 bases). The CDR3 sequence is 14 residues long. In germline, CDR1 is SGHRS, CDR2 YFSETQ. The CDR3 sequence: CASSLGQSSYEQHF. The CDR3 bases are TGCGCCAGCAGCTTGGGACAGTCATCCTACGAGCAGCACTTC. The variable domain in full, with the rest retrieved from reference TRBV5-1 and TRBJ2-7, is KAGVTQTPRYLIKTRGQQVTLSCSPISGHRSVSWYQQTPGQGLQFLFEYFSETQRNKGNFPGRFSGRQFSNSRSEMNVSTLELGDSALYLCASSLGQSSYEQHFGPGTRLTVT.

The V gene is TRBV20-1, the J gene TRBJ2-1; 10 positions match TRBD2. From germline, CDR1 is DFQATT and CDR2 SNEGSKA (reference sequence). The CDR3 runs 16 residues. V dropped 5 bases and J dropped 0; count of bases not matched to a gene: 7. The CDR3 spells CSAARTSGSSYNEQFF. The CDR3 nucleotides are TGCAGTGCTGCCAGGACTAGCGGAAGCTCCTACAATGAGCAGTTCTTC.

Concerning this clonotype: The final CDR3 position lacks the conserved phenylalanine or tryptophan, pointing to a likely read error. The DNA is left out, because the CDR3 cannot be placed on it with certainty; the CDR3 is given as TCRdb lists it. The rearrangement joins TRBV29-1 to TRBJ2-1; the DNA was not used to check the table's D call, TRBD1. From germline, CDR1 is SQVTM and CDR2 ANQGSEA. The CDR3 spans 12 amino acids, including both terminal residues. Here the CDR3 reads CSVVNRGRGTPC.

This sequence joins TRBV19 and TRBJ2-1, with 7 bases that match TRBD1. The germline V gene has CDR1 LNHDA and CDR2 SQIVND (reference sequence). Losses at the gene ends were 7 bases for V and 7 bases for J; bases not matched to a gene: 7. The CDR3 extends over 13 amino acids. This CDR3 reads CASTSTGWNEQFF. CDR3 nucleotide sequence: TGTGCCAGTACCTCGACAGGGTGGAATGAGCAGTTCTTC.

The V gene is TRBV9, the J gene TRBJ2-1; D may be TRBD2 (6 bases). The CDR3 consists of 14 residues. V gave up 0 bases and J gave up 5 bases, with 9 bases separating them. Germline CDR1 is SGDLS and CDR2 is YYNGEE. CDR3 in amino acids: CASSVAGVNNEQFF. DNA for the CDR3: TGTGCCAGCAGCGTAGCGGGAGTTAACAATGAGCAGTTCTTC.

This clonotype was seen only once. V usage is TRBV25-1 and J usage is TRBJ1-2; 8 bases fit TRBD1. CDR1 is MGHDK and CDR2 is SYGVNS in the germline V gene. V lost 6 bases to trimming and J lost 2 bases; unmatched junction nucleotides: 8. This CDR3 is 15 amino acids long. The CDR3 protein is CASSAGTGSNYGYTF. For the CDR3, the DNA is TGTGCCAGCAGCGCCGGGACAGGATCGAACTATGGCTACACCTTC.

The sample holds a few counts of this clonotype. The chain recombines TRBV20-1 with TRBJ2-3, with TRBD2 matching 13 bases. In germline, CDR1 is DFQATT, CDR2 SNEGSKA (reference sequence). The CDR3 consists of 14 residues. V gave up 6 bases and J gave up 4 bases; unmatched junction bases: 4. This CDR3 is CSAGLAGYPDTQYF. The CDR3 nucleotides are TGCAGTGCGGGACTAGCGGGGTACCCAGATACGCAGTATTTT.

The CDR3 is CATSRRTAGNTIYF. DNA of the CDR3: TGTGCCACCAGCAGGAGGACAGCAGGAAACACCATATATTTT. The gene calls are TRBV15 and TRBJ1-3; possible D gene TRBD1, 6 bases. Trimming stripped 3 bases from V and 4 bases from J, with 10 bases between. This CDR3 is 14 amino acids long. Germline V CDR1 and CDR2: LNHNV, YYDKDF (reference sequence).

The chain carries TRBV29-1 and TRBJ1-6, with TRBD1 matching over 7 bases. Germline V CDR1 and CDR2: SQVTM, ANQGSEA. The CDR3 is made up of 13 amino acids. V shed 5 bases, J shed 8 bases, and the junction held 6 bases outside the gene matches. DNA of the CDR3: TGCAGCGTTCAAGTAGGGGGCGATTCACCCCTCCACTTT. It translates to CSVQVGGDSPLHF.

This CDR3 reads CASSKLGRSPLHF. In DNA form, the CDR3 reads TGTGCCAGTAGTAAGTTAGGGCGGTCACCCCTCCACTTT. The chain links TRBV19 to TRBJ1-6; D gene uncertain. The CDR3 covers 13 residues. V was trimmed by 4 bases and J by 10 bases, leaving 11 bases between them. Germline V gene sequence: CDR1 LNHDA, CDR2 SQIVND (reference sequence). The complete variable domain, with remaining parts taken from reference TRBV19 and TRBJ1-6, reads DGGITQSPKYLFRKEGQNVTLSCEQNLNHDAMYWYRQDPGQGLRLIYYSQIVNDFQKGDIAEGYSVSREKKESFPLTVTSAQKNPTAFYLCASSKLGRSPLHFGNGTRLTVT.

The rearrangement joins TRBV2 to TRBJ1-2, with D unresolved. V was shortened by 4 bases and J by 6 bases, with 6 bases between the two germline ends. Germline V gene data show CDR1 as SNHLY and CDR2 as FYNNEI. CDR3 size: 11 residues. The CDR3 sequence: CASSVFDGYTF. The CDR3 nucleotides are TGTGCCAGCAGTGTATTCGATGGCTACACCTTC.

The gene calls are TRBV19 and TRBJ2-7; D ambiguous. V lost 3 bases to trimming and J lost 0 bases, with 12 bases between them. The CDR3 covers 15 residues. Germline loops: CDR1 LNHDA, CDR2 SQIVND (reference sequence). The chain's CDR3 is CASSIQSGSSYEQYF. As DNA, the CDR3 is TGTGCCAGTAGTATCCAGTCAGGTAGCTCCTACGAGCAGTACTTC.

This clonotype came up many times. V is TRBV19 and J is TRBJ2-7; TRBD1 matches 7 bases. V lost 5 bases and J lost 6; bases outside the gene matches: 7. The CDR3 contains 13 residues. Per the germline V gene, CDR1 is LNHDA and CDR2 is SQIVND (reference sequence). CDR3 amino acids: CASSSQGQTEQYF. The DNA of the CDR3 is TGTGCCAGTAGTTCCCAGGGACAGACCGAGCAGTACTTC.

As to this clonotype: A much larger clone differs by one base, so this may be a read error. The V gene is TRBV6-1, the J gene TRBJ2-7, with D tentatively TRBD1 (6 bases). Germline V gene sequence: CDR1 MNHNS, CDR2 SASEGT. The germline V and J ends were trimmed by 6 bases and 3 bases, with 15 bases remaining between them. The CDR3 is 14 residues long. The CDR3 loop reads CASRGGDTFYEQYF. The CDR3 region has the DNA TGTGCCAGCAGGGGTGGGGACACCTTCTACGAGCAGTACTTC.

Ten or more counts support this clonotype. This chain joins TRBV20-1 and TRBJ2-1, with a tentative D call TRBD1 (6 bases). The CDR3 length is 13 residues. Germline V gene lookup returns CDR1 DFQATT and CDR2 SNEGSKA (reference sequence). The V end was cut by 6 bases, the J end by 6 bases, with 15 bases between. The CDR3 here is CSAVRQVSNEQFF. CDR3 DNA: TGCAGTGCCGTCCGACAGGTTAGCAATGAGCAGTTCTTC.

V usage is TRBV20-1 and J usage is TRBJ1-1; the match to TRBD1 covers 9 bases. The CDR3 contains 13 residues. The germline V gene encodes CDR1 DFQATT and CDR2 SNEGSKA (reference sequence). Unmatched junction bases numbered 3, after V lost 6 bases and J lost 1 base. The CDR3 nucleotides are TGCAGTGCCTTACAGGGGGCGAACACTGAAGCTTTCTTT. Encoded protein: CSALQGANTEAFF.

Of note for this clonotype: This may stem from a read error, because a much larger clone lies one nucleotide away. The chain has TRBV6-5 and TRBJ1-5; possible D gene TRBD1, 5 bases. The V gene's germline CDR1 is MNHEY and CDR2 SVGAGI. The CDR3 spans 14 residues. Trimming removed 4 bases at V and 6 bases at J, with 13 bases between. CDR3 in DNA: TGTGCCAGCAGTTTCCCGGGGGAGACTCAGCCCCAGCATTTT. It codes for CASSFPGETQPQHF.

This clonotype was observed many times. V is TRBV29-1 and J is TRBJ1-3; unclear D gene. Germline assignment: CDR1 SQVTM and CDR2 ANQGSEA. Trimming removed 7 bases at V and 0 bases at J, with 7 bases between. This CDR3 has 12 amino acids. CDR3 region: CSGESSGNTIYF. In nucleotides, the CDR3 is TGCAGCGGGGAAAGCTCTGGAAACACCATATATTTT.

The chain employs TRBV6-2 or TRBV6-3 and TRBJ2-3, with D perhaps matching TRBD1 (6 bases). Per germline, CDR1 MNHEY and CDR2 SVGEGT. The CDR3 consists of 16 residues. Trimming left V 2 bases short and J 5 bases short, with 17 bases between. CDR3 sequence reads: CASSYPSGGLGDTQYF. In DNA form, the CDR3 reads TGTGCCAGCAGTTACCCAAGTGGGGGCCTGGGAGATACGCAGTATTTT.

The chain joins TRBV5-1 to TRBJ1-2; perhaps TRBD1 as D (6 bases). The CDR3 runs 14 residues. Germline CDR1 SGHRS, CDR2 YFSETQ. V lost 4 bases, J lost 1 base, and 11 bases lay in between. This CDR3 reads CASSQLDSNYGYTF. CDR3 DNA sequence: TGCGCCAGCAGCCAACTGGACAGTAACTATGGCTACACCTTC.